Sequencing of this T cell receptor beta chain was carried out in a study of cytomegalovirus exposure and HLA in healthy donors. The PCR had 60 Vbeta and 13 Jbeta primers. TCRdb's copy holds only in-frame clones and misses some; the assay was immunoSEQ multiplex PCR. The table includes approximately 71,000 clones, 55% to 75% detected once. This CDR3 has 13 amino acids. Germline assignment: CDR1 LNHDA and CDR2 SQIVND (reference sequence). Trimming removed 8 bases from V and 9 bases from J, with 14 bases in between. This clone was seen a few times. The material sequenced was PBMCs. J is TRBJ1-6 and V is TRBV19; D is perhaps TRBD1 (6 bases). The TCR sequence derives from a woman aged 40 to 50 in good health and CMV-seropositive. In DNA form, the CDR3 reads TGTGCCAGTCGTCAGGGGTTGGCTTCACCCCTCCACTTT. Its translation: CASRQGLASPLHF. The variable domain in full, with the rest retrieved from reference TRBV19 and TRBJ1-6, is DGGITQSPKYLFRKEGQNVTLSCEQNLNHDAMYWYRQDPGQGLRLIYYSQIVNDFQKGDIAEGYSVSREKKESFPLTVTSAQKNPTAFYLCASRQGLASPLHFGNGTRLTVT.